Sequencing of this T cell receptor (beta chain) was carried out in a study of cytomegalovirus exposure and HLA in healthy donors. As for the study in general: The roughly 700 first-cohort repertoires shared a platform with the approximately 110 validation repertoires, as reported in a later analysis.

TCRdb's copy holds only in-frame clones and misses some; the assay was immunoSEQ multiplex PCR. The data show roughly 190,000 clones, with about 82% seen just once and over 1.1% held by the top ten. Points on this clone: Its antigen is unidentified.

Whole-study results and caveats: Later, an analysis found that TCR clusters from the first cohort tended to co-occur in the 90 to 150 validation repertoires. Cytomegalovirus association was assigned to 170 or so TCR beta chains.

Sample: PBMCs. The origin of this receptor is a woman aged 18-35 years in good health and CMV-seronegative.

For the CDR3, the DNA is TGTGCCTGGGCGGGGCGGCGGGGAGTTGAAGCTTTCTTT. This codes for CAWAGRRGVEAFF. The chain carries TRBV30 and TRBJ1-1; TRBD1 might be the D (5 bases). The CDR3 extends over 13 amino acids. Trimming took off 5 bases at V and 7 bases at J, with 17 bases between the two ends. Germline CDR1 reads GTSNPN; CDR2 reads SVGIG (reference sequence).